Below are 14 T cell receptor beta chains sequenced from a single sample in a study of CD8+ T cells in alopecia areata. It was cDNA, reverse transcribed from extracted RNA, that served as the sequencing template. Assay: immunoSEQ multiplex PCR; the TCRdb copy retains only in-frame clones and omits some. The sample yields 200,000 or so clones, 58% seen once. Treatment given: oral pan-JAK inhibitor, 5-10 mg twice daily. The source material was CD4+ T cells sorted from blood, sampled at week 24, from a patient treated with tofacitinib. All receptors come from a human donor with alopecia areata.

This chain uses TRBV5-4 with TRBJ1-1, with D unclear. The CDR3 contains 15 residues. Germline V lookup: CDR1 SGHNT, CDR2 YYREEE (reference sequence). Trimming took 4 bases from V and 0 from J, leaving 13 bases between them. CDR3 nucleotide sequence: TGTGCCAGCAGCCTGCCGGCCTTGCTGAACACTGAAGCTTTCTTT. Translation gives CASSLPALLNTEAFF.

The rearrangement uses TRBV25-1 and TRBJ1-2; 7 nucleotides match TRBD1. There are 12 residues in the CDR3. The V gene end was trimmed by 6 bases and the J gene end by 5 bases; junction bases not matched to a gene: 3. Looked up from germline, CDR1 is MGHDK and CDR2 is SYGVNS. Written as DNA, the CDR3 is TGTGCCAGCAGCCAGGGGGGATATGGCTACACCTTC. Protein: CASSQGGYGYTF.

This clone has more than one count but fewer than ten. The J gene is TRBJ1-2, the V gene TRBV27; a possible D gene is TRBD1 (6 bases). CDR1 is MNHEY, CDR2 SMNVEV, per germline (reference sequence). The CDR3 contains 15 residues. Trimming left V 3 bases short and J 2 bases short, with 13 bases between. CDR3 sequence: CASSLFPGQNYGYTF. In DNA form, the CDR3 reads TGTGCCAGCAGTTTGTTTCCCGGACAGAACTATGGCTACACCTTC.

The CDR3, as DNA: TGTGCCAGCAGCTTAGTAAGGGACAGTGAAGCTTTCTTT. Its translation is CASSLVRDSEAFF. V is TRBV7-8 and J is TRBJ1-1, with 7 bases lining up with TRBD1. This CDR3 comprises 13 residues. CDR1 SGHVS and CDR2 FQNEAQ come from the germline V gene. V dropped 1 base and J dropped 7; count of bases not matched to a gene: 3. Full variable domain (remainder filled in from reference TRBV7-8 and TRBJ1-1): GAGVSQSPRYKVAKRGQDVALRCDPISGHVSLFWYQQALGQGPEFLTYFQNEAQLDKSGLPSDRFFAERPEGSVSTLKIQRTQQEDSAVYLCASSLVRDSEAFFGQGTRLTVV.

V and J are TRBV5-1 and TRBJ1-2, with no clear D. The germline CDR1 and CDR2 sequences are SGHRS and YFSETQ. Trimming stripped 1 base from V and 5 bases from J, with 6 bases between. The CDR3 is made up of 12 amino acids. CDR3 region: CASSLNEYGYTF. The DNA for the CDR3 is TGCGCCAGCAGCTTGAATGAATATGGCTACACCTTC.

This rearrangement joins TRBV28 to TRBJ2-4, with D perhaps being TRBD1 or TRBD2 (5 bases each). The CDR3 consists of 15 residues. With 3 bases removed from V and 0 bases from J, the gap between germline ends came to 9 bases. Germline V gene lookup returns CDR1 MDHEN and CDR2 SYDVKM. CDR3 sequence reads: CASSFGGGAKNIQYF. The CDR3 DNA reads TGTGCCAGCAGTTTCGGTGGGGGAGCCAAAAACATTCAGTACTTC.

The chain joins TRBV7-8 to TRBJ2-5; no firm D call. Germline CDR1 reads SGHVS; CDR2 reads FQNEAQ. Trimming removed 2 bases at V and 0 bases at J, with 1 base between. The CDR3 totals 12 residues. This chain's CDR3 is CASSLNQETQYF. The CDR3 DNA reads as TGTGCCAGCAGCTTAAACCAAGAGACCCAGTACTTC.

The chain recombines TRBV6-5 with TRBJ2-7; D may correspond to TRBD1 or TRBD2 (5 bases each). V dropped 6 bases and J dropped 7 bases, with 19 bases sitting between them. The CDR3 is made up of 14 amino acids. Germline loops: CDR1 MNHEY, CDR2 SVGAGI. CDR3 bases: TGTGCCAGCAGACGGGACCCGCAAGAGAAAGAGCAGTACTTC. Translation gives CASRRDPQEKEQYF.

This chain links TRBV7-9 with TRBJ1-4, with a possible D match to TRBD1 (5 bases). Deletions cut 0 bases from V and 4 bases from J, with 9 bases between. Per the germline V gene, CDR1 is SEHNR and CDR2 is FQNEAQ (reference sequence). CDR3 length: 15 amino acids. The CDR3 here is CASSLAPGGNEKLFF. The CDR3 coding sequence is TGTGCCAGCAGCTTAGCGCCCGGGGGTAATGAAAAACTGTTTTTT.

V is TRBV5-1 and J is TRBJ2-1, with TRBD1 matching 8 bases. With 0 bases clipped from V and 8 bases from J, the junction kept 4 bases outside the gene matches. The CDR3 extends over 14 amino acids. Germline V gene sequence: CDR1 SGHRS, CDR2 YFSETQ. This CDR3 reads CASSLGQGIDEQFF. CDR3 nucleotides: TGCGCCAGCAGCTTGGGACAGGGGATCGATGAGCAGTTCTTC. Full variable domain (rest looked up from reference TRBV5-1 and TRBJ2-1): KAGVTQTPRYLIKTRGQQVTLSCSPISGHRSVSWYQQTPGQGLQFLFEYFSETQRNKGNFPGRFSGRQFSNSRSEMNVSTLELGDSALYLCASSLGQGIDEQFFGPGTRLTVL.

This chain links TRBV6-4 with TRBJ2-7; no firm D call. The CDR3 sequence is 9 residues long. The germline gives CDR1 MRHNA, CDR2 SNTAGT. Trimming shortened V by 8 bases and J by 3 bases, and 2 bases separated the two germline ends. CDR3 loop: CASFYEQYF. DNA of the CDR3: TGTGCCAGCTTCTACGAGCAGTACTTC.

This clone was seen only once. The chain joins TRBV27 to TRBJ2-1; D is unresolved. V lost 8 bases to trimming and J lost 2 bases, with 13 bases between them. In germline, CDR1 is MNHEY, CDR2 SMNVEV (reference sequence). This CDR3 has 14 residues. CDR3 amino acids: CASWRWETYNEQFF. CDR3 nucleotide sequence: TGTGCCAGCTGGCGTTGGGAAACCTACAATGAGCAGTTCTTC.

The chain joins TRBV14 to TRBJ2-3, with D hard to call. The CDR3 loop spans 13 amino acids. V gave up 1 base and J gave up 3 bases, with 5 bases separating them. Germline CDR1 SGHDN, CDR2 FVKESK. CDR3 bases: TGTGCCAGCAGCCAAGGGGGAACAGATACGCAGTATTTT. It is translated as CASSQGGTDTQYF.

This chain joins TRBV29-1 and TRBJ1-5; TRBD1 agrees at 9 bases. Trimming at V came to 4 bases and at J to 5 bases, leaving 3 bases not matched to a gene. The CDR3 consists of 13 residues. Germline assignment: CDR1 SQVTM and CDR2 ANQGSEA. The CDR3 spells CSVGDRVDQPQHF. CDR3 coding DNA: TGCAGCGTTGGGGACAGGGTAGATCAGCCCCAGCATTTT. The complete variable domain, with remaining parts taken from reference TRBV29-1 and TRBJ1-5, reads SAVISQKPSRDICQRGTSLTIQCQVDSQVTMMFWYRQQPGQSLTLIATANQGSEATYESGFVIDKFPISRPNLTFSTLTVSNMSPEDSSIYLCSVGDRVDQPQHFGDGTRLSIL.